The TCR beta chain described here comes from a study of beta chain features in type 1 diabetes. General observations from the study: Highly expressing activated T cells could be over-counted with a cDNA template.

This clone was counted many times. Its matching antigen is unknown. Other DNA sequences in the sample encode the same CDR3. All of the isolated RNA was reverse transcribed, so expressed TCRB transcripts were sequenced. Profiled with immunoSEQ multiplex PCR; TCRdb holds only in-frame clones, not every one. The sample contains about 140,000 clones, 9% to 10% of which appear only once. The CDR3 totals 16 residues. Germline CDR1 reads ENHRY; CDR2 reads SYGVKD. V trimming: 6 bases; J trimming: 2 bases; junction bases outside the gene matches: 2. Sequencing was performed on central memory CD4+ T cells from blood. V usage is TRBV10-3 and J usage is TRBJ2-6; 12 bases are a match to TRBD1. This TCR derives from a middle-aged woman in good health. The CDR3 DNA sequence: TGTGCCATCAGCCGGGACAGGGGGCCTGGGGCCAACGTCCTGACTTTC. This codes for CAISRDRGPGANVLTF.